The table lists the clone carrying this T cell receptor beta chain with a count of one. These data originate in a study of blood T cell repertoires in COVID-19. The wider study: COVID-19 samples collected from the United States, Italy and Spain covered acute and convalescent phases.

Using immunoSEQ multiplex PCR, the repertoire was profiled, and TCRdb retains in-frame clones only, with some absent. The sample lists a few hundred thousand clones, around 83% occurring once. CDR3 size: 14 residues. Trimming left V 2 bases short and J 1 base short, with 8 bases between. Looked up from germline, CDR1 is SEHNR and CDR2 is FQNEAQ (reference sequence). The material sequenced was PBMCs or T cells enriched from blood (not recorded which). The sequence was collected from a woman aged 45 to 65 who had recovered from COVID-19. The chain combines TRBV7-9 with TRBJ1-1; D unresolved. The CDR3 DNA reads TGTGCCAGCAGCTTACCGAGACAGAACACTGAAGCTTTCTTT. It encodes CASSLPRQNTEAFF. The whole variable domain, remainder taken from reference TRBV7-9 and TRBJ1-1, is DTGVSQNPRHKITKRGQNVTFRCDPISEHNRLYWYRQTLGQGPEFLTYFQNEAQLEKSRLLSDRFSAERPKGSFSTLEIQRTEQGDSAMYLCASSLPRQNTEAFFGQGTRLTVV.